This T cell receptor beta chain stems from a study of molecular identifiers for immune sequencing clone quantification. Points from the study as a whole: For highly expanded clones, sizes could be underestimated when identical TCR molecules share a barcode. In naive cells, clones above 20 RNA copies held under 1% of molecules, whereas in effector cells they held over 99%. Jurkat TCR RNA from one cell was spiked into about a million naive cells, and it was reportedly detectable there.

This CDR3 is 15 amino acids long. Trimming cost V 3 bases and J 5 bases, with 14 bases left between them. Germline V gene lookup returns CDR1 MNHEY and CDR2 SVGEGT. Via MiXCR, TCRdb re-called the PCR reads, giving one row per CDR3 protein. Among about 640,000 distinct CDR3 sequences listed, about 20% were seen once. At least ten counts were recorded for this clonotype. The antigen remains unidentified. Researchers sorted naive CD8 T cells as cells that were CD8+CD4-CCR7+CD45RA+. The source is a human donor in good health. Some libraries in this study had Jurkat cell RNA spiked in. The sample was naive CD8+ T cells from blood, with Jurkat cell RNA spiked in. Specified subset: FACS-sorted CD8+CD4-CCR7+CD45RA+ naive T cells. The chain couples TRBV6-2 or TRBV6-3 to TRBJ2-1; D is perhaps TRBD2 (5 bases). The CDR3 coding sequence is TGTGCCAGCAGTTATTGGTCGGGAAGTAACAATGAGCAGTTCTTC. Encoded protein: CASSYWSGSNNEQFF.